Listed below are T cell receptor beta chains from one sample, sequenced in a study of T cell responses to AZD1222 COVID-19 vaccine. Some clones are missing from TCRdb's copy, which holds only in-frame ones; the method was immunoSEQ multiplex PCR. Of 200,000 or so clones listed, about 94% are singletons. The specimen comprised peripheral blood, sampled 28 days after the second AZD1222 dose. The receptors were sampled from an adult who received the AZD1222 COVID-19 vaccine. Both conserved end residues are part of each CDR3. The D gene is left open where the match is weak. Some rows mark clone size as missing; the rest say once, few, many or name a class of expanded clone.

size: .
D: .
J: TRBJ1-5
V: TRBV27
CDR3: CASSLGVNQPQHF
DNA: TGTGCCAGCAGTTTAGGAGTCAATCAGCCCCAGCATTTT

size: .
D: .
J: TRBJ1-5
V: TRBV5-1
CDR3: CASSLDGGDQPQHF
DNA: TGCGCCAGCAGCTTGGATGGGGGAGATCAGCCCCAGCATTTT

size: once
D: TRBD1
J: TRBJ2-1
V: TRBV5-1
CDR3: CASSPGQGSYNEQFF
DNA: TGCGCCAGCAGCCCCGGACAGGGATCCTACAATGAGCAGTTCTTC

size: .
D: TRBD1
J: TRBJ2-7
V: TRBV28
CDR3: CASRSTGAFREQYF
DNA: TGTGCCAGCAGGTCGACAGGGGCTTTTCGCGAGCAGTACTTC

size: .
D: .
J: TRBJ1-4
V: TRBV6-1
CDR3: CASSEARGAREKLFF
DNA: TGTGCCAGCAGTGAAGCGCGAGGGGCTCGGGAAAAACTGTTTTTT

size: once
D: .
J: TRBJ1-4
V: TRBV19
CDR3: CASPRGPNEKLFF
DNA: TGTGCCAGCCCCAGGGGCCCTAATGAAAAACTGTTTTTT

size: .
D: .
J: TRBJ1-1
V: TRBV19
CDR3: CASSFLREGPMNTEAFF
DNA: TGTGCCAGTAGTTTTCTAAGGGAGGGTCCAATGAACACTGAAGCTTTCTTT

size: .
D: TRBD1
J: TRBJ1-3
V: TRBV6-5
CDR3: CASVTGDSGNTIYF
DNA: TGTGCCAGCGTTACAGGGGACTCTGGAAACACCATATATTTT

size: .
D: .
J: TRBJ1-1
V: TRBV5-1
CDR3: CASSLELQGRGTEAFF
DNA: TGCGCCAGCAGCTTGGAACTACAGGGCCGGGGCACTGAAGCTTTCTTT

size: .
D: .
J: TRBJ1-1
V: TRBV7-6
CDR3: CASSPVGDTEAFF
DNA: TGTGCCAGCAGCCCGGTGGGGGACACTGAAGCTTTCTTT

size: .
D: .
J: TRBJ2-7
V: TRBV10-1
CDR3: CASSDGIHEQYF
DNA: TGCGCCAGCAGTGATGGGATTCACGAGCAGTACTTC

size: .
D: .
J: TRBJ2-3
V: TRBV15
CDR3: CATSRPDDTQYF
DNA: TGTGCCACCAGCAGACCGGACGATACGCAGTATTTT

size: .
D: .
J: TRBJ1-2
V: TRBV18
CDR3: CASSPTANYGYTF
DNA: TGTGCCAGCTCACCGACCGCTAACTATGGCTACACCTTC

size: .
D: .
J: TRBJ2-7
V: TRBV18
CDR3: CASSPDSTYEQYF
DNA: TGTGCCAGCTCACCGGACAGCACCTACGAGCAGTACTTC

size: .
D: TRBD2
J: TRBJ2-7
V: TRBV10-1
CDR3: CASSQGLAGGRSYEQYF
DNA: TGCGCCAGCAGCCAAGGACTAGCGGGGGGGAGATCCTACGAGCAGTACTTC

size: .
D: .
J: TRBJ2-5
V: TRBV4-2
CDR3: CASSQDYGYGETQYF
DNA: TGTGCCAGCAGCCAAGATTATGGTTATGGAGAGACCCAGTACTTC

size: once
D: .
J: TRBJ1-1
V: TRBV14
CDR3: CASSLWESTEAFF
DNA: TGTGCCAGCAGCCTCTGGGAGAGCACTGAAGCTTTCTTT

size: .
D: .
J: TRBJ2-6
V: TRBV6-5
CDR3: CASKGPGANVLTF
DNA: TGTGCCAGCAAGGGGCCCGGGGCCAACGTCCTGACTTTC

size: .
D: .
J: TRBJ1-3
V: TRBV4-1
CDR3: CASSLTLAGNSGNTIYF
DNA: TGCGCCAGCAGCCTCACGCTAGCAGGGAACTCTGGAAACACCATATATTTT

size: .
D: .
J: TRBJ1-2
V: TRBV6-5
CDR3: CASSTTLNYGYTF
DNA: TGTGCCAGCAGTACGACACTTAACTATGGCTACACCTTC

size: .
D: TRBD2
J: TRBJ2-5
V: TRBV9
CDR3: CASSVQAGGQETQYF
DNA: TGTGCCAGCAGCGTACAAGCGGGGGGGCAAGAGACCCAGTACTTC

size: .
D: TRBD2
J: TRBJ2-5
V: TRBV5-1
CDR3: CASSIGLAGGQETQYF
DNA: TGCGCCAGCAGCATAGGACTAGCGGGGGGCCAAGAGACCCAGTACTTC

size: .
D: .
J: TRBJ1-1
V: TRBV12-3/TRBV12-4
CDR3: CASSSTGTKAFF
DNA: TGTGCCAGCAGCTCAACCGGGACGAAAGCTTTCTTT

size: .
D: .
J: TRBJ2-1
V: TRBV5-1
CDR3: CASDRGNEQFF
DNA: TGCGCCAGCGATAGGGGTAATGAGCAGTTCTTC

size: few
D: .
J: TRBJ2-7
V: TRBV6-5
CDR3: CASILSGSSYEQYF
DNA: TGTGCCAGCATCCTCAGCGGGTCCTCCTACGAGCAGTACTTC

size: .
D: .
J: TRBJ1-3
V: TRBV3-1/TRBV3-2
CDR3: CASSQVVSGNTIYF
DNA: TGTGCCAGCAGCCAGGTCGTCTCTGGAAACACCATATATTTT

size: .
D: TRBD1
J: TRBJ2-1
V: TRBV19
CDR3: CASIGQGVWNEQFF
DNA: TGTGCCAGTATCGGACAGGGGGTCTGGAATGAGCAGTTCTTC

size: .
D: .
J: TRBJ1-5
V: TRBV30
CDR3: CAWSPGLGQGNQPQHF
DNA: TGTGCCTGGAGTCCGGGTTTGGGACAAGGCAATCAGCCCCAGCATTTT

size: .
D: TRBD1
J: TRBJ1-2
V: TRBV4-1
CDR3: CASSRSRRGRANYGYTF
DNA: TGCGCCAGCAGCCGAAGTCGCAGGGGGCGAGCTAACTATGGCTACACCTTC

size: .
D: .
J: TRBJ2-2
V: TRBV5-1
CDR3: CASGDQGLGLGELFF
DNA: TGCGCCAGTGGAGACCAGGGGCTTGGGCTTGGAGAGCTGTTTTTT

size: .
D: TRBD1
J: TRBJ1-1
V: TRBV18
CDR3: CASSPPGTVPWEAFF
DNA: TGTGCCAGCTCACCACCCGGGACAGTCCCTTGGGAAGCTTTCTTT

size: .
D: .
J: TRBJ1-6
V: TRBV12-2
CDR3: CASRLPGTSYNSPLHF
DNA: TGTGCAAGTCGCTTACCAGGGACATCCTATAATTCACCCCTCCACTTT

size: .
D: .
J: TRBJ1-6
V: TRBV21-1
CDR3: CASSTFTGLLNSPLHF
DNA: TGTGCCAGCAGCACCTTCACAGGGCTTCTAAATTCACCCCTCCACTTT

size: .
D: .
J: TRBJ1-2
V: TRBV6-4
CDR3: CASSPEAGSYGYTF
DNA: TGTGCCAGCAGCCCCGAGGCGGGGAGCTATGGCTATACCTTC

size: .
D: .
J: TRBJ2-4
V: TRBV19
CDR3: CASSIMGPITDSLAKNIQYF
DNA: TGTGCCAGTAGTATAATGGGACCTATTACAGACTCCCTAGCCAAAAACATTCAGTACTTC

size: .
D: .
J: TRBJ2-3
V: TRBV21-1
CDR3: CASDRQGALFLPDTQYF
DNA: TGTGCCTCGGACCGTCAGGGGGCGTTGTTTCTTCCAGATACGCAGTATTTT